Following are 27 T cell receptor beta chains from one sample sequenced in a study of cytomegalovirus exposure and HLA in healthy donors. Both 60 Vbeta primers and 13 Jbeta primers went into the PCR. Measured with immunoSEQ multiplex PCR; TCRdb has only the in-frame clones, and not every one. The repertoire includes a few hundred thousand clones, about 83% of them detected once, and 15% to 19% sits in the top ten. The source material was PBMCs. Receptors originate from a man aged 35-49 years in good health and CMV-seronegative.

This rearrangement joins TRBV11-2 to TRBJ2-3; 8 nucleotides agree with TRBD2. J gave up 6 bases and V 5 bases, and 16 bases lay outside the gene matches. This CDR3 contains 17 residues. Germline values: CDR1 SGHAT, CDR2 FQNNGV. The CDR3 sequence: CASSPGASGGYPDTQYF. The CDR3 nucleotides read TGTGCCAGCAGCCCAGGGGCCAGCGGGGGTTACCCGGATACGCAGTATTTT. The entire variable domain, with the rest obtained from reference TRBV11-2 and TRBJ2-3, is as follows: EAGVAQSPRYKIIEKRQSVAFWCNPISGHATLYWYQQILGQGPKLLIQFQNNGVVDDSQLPKDRFSAERLKGVDSTLKIQPAKLEDSAVYLCASSPGASGGYPDTQYFGPGTRLTVL.

The chain recombines TRBV29-1 with TRBJ2-1; no definite D call. Trimming left V 3 bases short and J 10 bases short, with 13 bases between. CDR1 SQVTM and CDR2 ANQGSEA come from the germline V gene. The CDR3 sequence is 12 residues long. DNA for the CDR3: TGCAGCGTTGAGGCTAGAAGTAACGAGCAGTTCTTC. Encoded protein: CSVEARSNEQFF.

In its sample, this clone was seen once. The chain uses TRBV13 and TRBJ2-5; 7 nucleotides agree with TRBD2. The length of the CDR3 is 14 residues. Germline loops: CDR1 PRHDT, CDR2 FYEKMQ (reference sequence). The V segment lost 3 bases and the J segment 1 base; nucleotides outside the gene matches: 2. The CDR3 DNA is TGTGCCAGCAGCTTTGGCGGGAGCCAAGAGACCCAGTACTTC. It codes for CASSFGGSQETQYF.

As to this clone: One junction end does not reproduce the germline sequence, and a read error may be involved. The V and J genes are TRBV4-1 and TRBJ2-7; TRBD2 is a possible D gene (6 bases). This CDR3 is 16 amino acids long. Germline V gene data show CDR1 as MGHRA and CDR2 as YSYEKL. The CDR3 DNA sequence: TGCGCCAGCAGCCGCCTTACCGGAACTAGCTCCTCCGAGCAGTACTTC. Amino acids: CASSRLTGTSSSEQYF.

This clone was counted once. The CDR3 DNA follows: TGTGCCAGCAGCTTCCCTTTCCGGACGGAATCGGGGGTGGCCTACGAGCAGTACTTC. Protein: CASSFPFRTESGVAYEQYF. The gene calls are TRBV2 and TRBJ2-7; a weak D match, TRBD2 (6 bases). Germline CDR1 is SNHLY and CDR2 is FYNNEI. V was pared by 6 bases and J by 2 bases, with 29 bases between. The CDR3 spans 19 residues.

The rearrangement joins TRBV19 to TRBJ2-3; D is undetermined. V gave up 5 bases and J gave up 0 bases, with 12 bases separating them. The CDR3 runs 15 residues. Germline values: CDR1 LNHDA, CDR2 SQIVND (reference sequence). The CDR3 reads CASSGTGGSTDTQYF. The DNA of the CDR3 is TGTGCCAGTAGTGGTACTGGCGGAAGCACAGATACGCAGTATTTT.

About this clone itself: At one boundary the junction diverges from the germline segment, which might be a read error. The chain is built from TRBV7-9 and TRBJ2-3; D unclear. The CDR3 covers 16 residues. CDR1 and CDR2 from the germline V gene are SEHNR and FQNEAQ (reference sequence). The chain's CDR3 is CSSSLLTVTSTDTQYF. DNA of the CDR3: TGTTCCAGCAGCTTACTTACGGTAACTAGCACAGATACGCAGTATTTT. Full variable domain (remainder filled in from reference TRBV7-9 and TRBJ2-3): DTGVSQNPRHKITKRGQNVTFRCDPISEHNRLYWYRQTLGQGPEFLTYFQNEAQLEKSRLLSDRFSAERPKGSFSTLEIQRTEQGDSAMYLCSSSLLTVTSTDTQYFGPGTRLTVL.

The V and J genes are TRBV7-6 and TRBJ2-3, with 7 positions matching TRBD1. Germline lookup yields CDR1 SGHVS and CDR2 FNYEAQ. V was clipped by 6 bases and J by 3 bases; unmatched bases: 9. This CDR3 contains 15 residues. CDR3 region: CASSTGALFTDTQYF. CDR3 DNA: TGTGCCAGCAGTACAGGGGCCTTATTTACAGATACGCAGTATTTT.

J is TRBJ2-5 and V is TRBV27, with a weak D call TRBD1 (6 bases). Germline values: CDR1 MNHEY, CDR2 SMNVEV (reference sequence). Trimming pared 6 bases from V and 3 bases from J, leaving 11 bases between. This CDR3 contains 13 residues. The chain's CDR3 is CASSLQGKETQYF. CDR3 DNA: TGTGCCAGCAGCTTACAGGGAAAAGAGACCCAGTACTTC.

V usage is TRBV6-1 and J usage is TRBJ1-4; 8 positions agree with TRBD1. Trimming removed 5 bases from V and 8 bases from J; junction bases left unmatched: 1. From germline, CDR1 is MNHNS and CDR2 SASEGT. CDR3 size: 12 residues. As DNA, the CDR3 is TGTGCCAGCAGTCGGACAGGGGAAAAACTGTTTTTT. Translated, it gives CASSRTGEKLFF.

This clone occurred a few times. CDR3 in DNA: TGCGCCAGCAGCCAAGATCGGAAGACAGGTGAAGCTTTCTTT. Its translation is CASSQDRKTGEAFF. This chain links TRBV4-1 with TRBJ1-1; tentatively, D is TRBD1 (6 bases). Trimming left V 0 bases short and J 7 bases short, with 12 bases between. CDR3 size: 14 residues. Germline assignment: CDR1 MGHRA and CDR2 YSYEKL.

The chain's CDR3 is CASSPGPGDTQYF. The CDR3 DNA follows: TGTGCCAGTAGTCCAGGACCGGGGGATACGCAGTATTTT. The rearrangement links TRBV19 to TRBJ2-3, with D perhaps TRBD2 (5 bases). This CDR3 is 13 amino acids long. The germline V and J ends were trimmed by 5 bases and 6 bases, with 12 bases remaining between them. CDR1 is LNHDA, CDR2 SQIVND, per germline (reference sequence).

V and J are TRBV11-1 and TRBJ1-2; 8 bases map to TRBD1. CDR1 is SGHAT and CDR2 is FQDESV in the germline V gene (reference sequence). The CDR3 runs 11 residues. J lost 6 bases, V lost 8 bases, and 2 bases had no gene match. CDR3 in DNA: TGTGCCAGCGGACAGGGTGATGGCTACACCTTC. Protein sequence: CASGQGDGYTF.

The chain carries TRBV6-5 and TRBJ1-1; 7 bases are a match to TRBD1. V lost 0 bases, J lost 1 base, and 2 bases stayed unmatched. The CDR3 extends over 15 amino acids. Germline V gives CDR1 MNHEY, CDR2 SVGAGI. CDR3 sequence reads: CASSYSWTGNTEAFF. The CDR3 region has the DNA TGTGCCAGCAGTTACTCTTGGACAGGGAACACTGAAGCTTTCTTT.

This chain connects TRBV18 to TRBJ2-5; the D gene is possibly TRBD2 (6 bases). This CDR3 spans 15 amino acids. Germline values: CDR1 KGHSH, CDR2 LQKENI. V lost 5 bases, J lost 4 bases, and 17 bases lay in between. CDR3 nucleotide sequence: TGTGCCAGCTCAGGTGGAGGGTGGAACGGAGAGACCCAGTACTTC. It translates to CASSGGGWNGETQYF.

The CDR3 here is CASSLSGQNSPLHF. The CDR3 coding sequence is TGTGCCAGCAGTTTATCGGGACAGAATTCACCCCTCCACTTT. The chain has TRBV27 and TRBJ1-6, with 7 bases aligning to TRBD1. CDR1 and CDR2 from the germline V gene are MNHEY and SMNVEV (reference sequence). This CDR3 spans 14 amino acids. With 0 bases clipped from V and 7 bases from J, the junction kept 0 bases outside the gene matches.

V usage is TRBV19 and J usage is TRBJ2-1; unclear D gene. V dropped 0 bases and J dropped 0 bases, with 6 bases sitting between them. The CDR3 sequence is 15 residues long. The germline CDR1 and CDR2 sequences are LNHDA and SQIVND (reference sequence). Written as DNA, the CDR3 is TGTGCCAGTAGTATAGACGAGAGCTCCTACAATGAGCAGTTCTTC. Translating gives CASSIDESSYNEQFF.

The chain is built from TRBV7-8 and TRBJ1-5; D not resolved. Trimming shortened V by 4 bases and J by 6 bases, and 10 bases separated the two germline ends. The germline gives CDR1 SGHVS, CDR2 FQNEAQ. There are 13 residues in the CDR3. CDR3 in DNA: TGTGCCAGCAGCTCTAGTGTAGGTCAGCCCCAGCATTTT. It codes for CASSSSVGQPQHF.

The chain is built from TRBV9 and TRBJ2-3, with D perhaps TRBD1 (6 bases). CDR1 and CDR2 (germline): SGDLS, YYNGEE. This CDR3 comprises 14 residues. Deletions cut 3 bases from V and 3 bases from J, with 11 bases between. This chain's CDR3 is CASSDKGGTDTQYF. The DNA of the CDR3 is TGTGCCAGCAGCGATAAAGGGGGAACAGATACGCAGTATTTT.

The genes are TRBV19 and TRBJ2-1, with TRBD2 as a possible D gene (5 bases). CDR3 length equals 14 residues. The germline gives CDR1 LNHDA, CDR2 SQIVND (reference sequence). V lost 5 bases and J 7 bases, leaving 15 bases between the germline ends. The CDR3 spells CASSPRRGYNEQFF. CDR3 nucleotides: TGTGCCAGTAGTCCCCGGAGAGGGTATAATGAGCAGTTCTTC.

The chain combines TRBV5-4 with TRBJ1-6; D call uncertain. This CDR3 region has 14 residues. The germline V gene encodes CDR1 SGHNT and CDR2 YYREEE (reference sequence). V lost 2 bases to trimming and J lost 7 bases, with 10 bases between them. CDR3 loop: CASSLIIENSPLHF. The DNA of the CDR3 is TGTGCCAGCAGCTTAATAATAGAGAATTCACCCCTCCACTTT.

The chain joins TRBV4-3 to TRBJ2-5; 8 nucleotides align to TRBD2. Per germline, CDR1 LGHNA and CDR2 YSLEER. V was clipped by 7 bases and J by 1 base; unmatched bases: 8. The CDR3 consists of 15 residues. The CDR3 sequence: CASTFYAGGQETQYF. DNA of the CDR3: TGCGCCAGCACCTTTTACGCGGGGGGCCAAGAGACCCAGTACTTC.

This clone has a handful of counts. The chain employs TRBV5-1 and TRBJ2-1; TRBD1 aligns across 7 bases. The CDR3 covers 14 residues. Germline-derived CDR1 and CDR2 are SGHRS and YFSETQ. Germline trimming cut 7 bases from V and 0 bases from J; bases unmatched to any gene: 4. CDR3 in amino acids: CASGTDLSYNEQFF. Written as DNA, the CDR3 is TGCGCCAGCGGGACAGACCTCTCCTACAATGAGCAGTTCTTC.

The chain recombines TRBV6-1 with TRBJ1-2, with 8 positions matching TRBD1. The CDR3 spans 15 residues. Germline V gene data show CDR1 as MNHNS and CDR2 as SASEGT. The trim removed 7 bases at V and 3 bases at J, leaving 10 bases unmatched. CDR3 DNA sequence: TGTGCCAGCATACTACAGGGGGTACAGGACTATGGCTACACCTTC. Its protein is CASILQGVQDYGYTF.

This chain uses TRBV27 with TRBJ2-5; TRBD2 is a possible D gene (7 bases). CDR1 and CDR2 (germline): MNHEY, SMNVEV (reference sequence). The CDR3 is 17 residues long. V lost 6 bases, J lost 5 bases, and 25 bases lay in between. CDR3 residues: CASSLIGVGGARETQYF. The CDR3 bases are TGTGCCAGCAGCCTCATTGGGGTAGGGGGGGCGCGGGAGACCCAGTACTTC.

This clone appeared once. This chain uses TRBV28 with TRBJ2-2; D remains unclear. The CDR3 is 13 amino acids. From germline, CDR1 is MDHEN and CDR2 SYDVKM. The V end lost 2 bases, the J end lost 1 base, and 2 bases lay between the germline ends. CDR3 loop: CASSLLNTGELFF. Here the CDR3 DNA reads TGTGCCAGCAGTTTACTGAACACCGGGGAGCTGTTTTTT.

The V call is TRBV29-1, the J call TRBJ1-2, with 8 bases identical to TRBD1. V trimming: 2 bases; J trimming: 0 bases; junction bases outside the gene matches: 8. Germline V gene sequence: CDR1 SQVTM, CDR2 ANQGSEA. CDR3 length: 16 amino acids. The CDR3 protein is CSVESEDRVSNYGYTF. As DNA, the CDR3 is TGCAGCGTTGAATCTGAGGACAGGGTTTCTAACTATGGCTACACCTTC.